This T cell receptor (beta chain) derives from a study of OX40 agonist ivuxolimab in advanced cancers. Study details: The eligibility criteria allowed prior anti-PD-1, anti-PD-L1 or anti-CTLA-4 therapy, and 40% had some.

Germline values: CDR1 MNHNY, CDR2 SVGAGI (reference sequence). The CDR3 contains 15 residues. Between the trimmed V and J ends, which lost 2 bases and 0 bases, there was a span of 11 bases. General observations from the study: Antigen specificity remained undetermined for the expanded peripheral T cells. Relative to CD4+ cells, CD8+ T cells on average had more expanded clones.

Cycle 7 day 1, cycle 4 day 1, and baseline were the timepoints at which blood was sampled. Regarding this clone: Its target is unknown.

Method: immunoSEQ multiplex PCR; TCRdb's copy keeps in-frame clones and lacks some. This repertoire shows about 69,000 clones, around 85% found once; its top ten account for 6.1%. This clonotype originated in an adult with an advanced solid tumor such as melanoma, head and neck, liver or kidney cancer. Specimen: CD4+ or CD8+ T cells sorted from blood, collected in a trial of the OX40 agonist ivuxolimab. The chain employs TRBV6-6 and TRBJ2-7, with D possibly being TRBD1 (5 bases). The CDR3, as DNA: TGTGCCAGCAGTTACACAGGTCTTAGCTCCTACGAGCAGTACTTC. Translating gives CASSYTGLSSYEQYF.